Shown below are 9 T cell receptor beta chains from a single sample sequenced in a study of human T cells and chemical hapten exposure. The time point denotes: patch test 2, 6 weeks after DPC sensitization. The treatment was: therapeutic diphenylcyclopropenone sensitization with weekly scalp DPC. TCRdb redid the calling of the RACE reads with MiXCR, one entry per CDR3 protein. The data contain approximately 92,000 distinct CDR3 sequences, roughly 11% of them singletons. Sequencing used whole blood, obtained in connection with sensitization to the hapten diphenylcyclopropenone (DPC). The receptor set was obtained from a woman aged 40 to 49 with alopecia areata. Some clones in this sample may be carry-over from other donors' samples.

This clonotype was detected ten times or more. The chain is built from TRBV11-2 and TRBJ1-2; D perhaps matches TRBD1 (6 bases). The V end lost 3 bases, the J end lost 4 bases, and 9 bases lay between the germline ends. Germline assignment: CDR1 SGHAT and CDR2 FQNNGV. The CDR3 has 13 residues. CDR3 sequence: CASSFGGLYGYTF. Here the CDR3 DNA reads TGTGCCAGCAGCTTTGGGGGGCTCTATGGCTACACCTTC.

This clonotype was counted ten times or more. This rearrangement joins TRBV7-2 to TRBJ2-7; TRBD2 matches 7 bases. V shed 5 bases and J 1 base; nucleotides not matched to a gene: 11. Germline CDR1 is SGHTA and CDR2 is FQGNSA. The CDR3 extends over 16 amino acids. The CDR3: CASSPTLGGGSYEQYF. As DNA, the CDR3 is TGTGCCAGCAGCCCGACCTTAGGCGGGGGTTCCTACGAGCAGTACTTC.

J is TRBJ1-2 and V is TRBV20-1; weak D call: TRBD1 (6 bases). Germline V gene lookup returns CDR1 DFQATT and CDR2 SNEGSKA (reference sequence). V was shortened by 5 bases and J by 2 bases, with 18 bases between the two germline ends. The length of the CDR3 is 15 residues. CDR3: CSAFRLTGWNYGYTF. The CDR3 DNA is TGCAGTGCTTTCCGGTTGACAGGCTGGAACTATGGCTACACCTTC.

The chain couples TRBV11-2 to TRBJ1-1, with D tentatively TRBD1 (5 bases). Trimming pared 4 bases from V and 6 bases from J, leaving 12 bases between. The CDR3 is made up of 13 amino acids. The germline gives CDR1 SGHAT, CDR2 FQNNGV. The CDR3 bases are TGTGCCAGCAGCTCGGTGGGGGGACCTGAAGCTTTCTTT. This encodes CASSSVGGPEAFF.

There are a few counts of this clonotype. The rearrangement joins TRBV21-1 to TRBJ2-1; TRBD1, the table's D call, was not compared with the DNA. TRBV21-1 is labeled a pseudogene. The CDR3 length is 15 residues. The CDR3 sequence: CASSNGTENYNEQFF. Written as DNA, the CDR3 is TGTGCCAGCAGCAACGGGACAGAAAACTACAATGAGCAGTTCTTC.

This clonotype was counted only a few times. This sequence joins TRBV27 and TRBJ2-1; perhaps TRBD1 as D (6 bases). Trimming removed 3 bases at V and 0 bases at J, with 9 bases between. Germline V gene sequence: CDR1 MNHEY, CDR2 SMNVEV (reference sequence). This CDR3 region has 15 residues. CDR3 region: CASSFRDTSYNEQFF. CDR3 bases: TGTGCCAGCAGTTTCCGGGACACCTCCTACAATGAGCAGTTCTTC.

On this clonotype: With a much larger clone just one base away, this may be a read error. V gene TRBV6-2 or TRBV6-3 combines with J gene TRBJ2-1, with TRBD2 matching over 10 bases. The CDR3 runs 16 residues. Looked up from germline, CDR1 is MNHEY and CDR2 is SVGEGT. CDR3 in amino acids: CTSSYSSLAGANEQFF. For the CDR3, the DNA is TGTACCAGCAGTTACTCGAGCCTAGCGGGAGCAAATGAGCAGTTCTTC.

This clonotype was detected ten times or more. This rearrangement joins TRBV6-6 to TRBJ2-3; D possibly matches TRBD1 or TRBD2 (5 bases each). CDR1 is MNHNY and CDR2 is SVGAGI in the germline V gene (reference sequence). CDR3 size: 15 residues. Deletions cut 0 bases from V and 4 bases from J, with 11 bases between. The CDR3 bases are TGTGCCAGCAGTTACTCGGGACCCCCTGCAGATACGCAGTATTTT. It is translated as CASSYSGPPADTQYF.

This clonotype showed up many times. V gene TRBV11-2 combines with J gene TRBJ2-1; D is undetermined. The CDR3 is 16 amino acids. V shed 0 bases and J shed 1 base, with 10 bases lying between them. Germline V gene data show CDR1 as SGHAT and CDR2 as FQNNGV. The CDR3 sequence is CASSLDLDPSYNEQFF. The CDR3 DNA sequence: TGTGCCAGCAGCTTAGATTTAGATCCTTCCTACAATGAGCAGTTCTTC.